This entry lists 8 T cell receptor beta chains sequenced from one sample in a study of T cell changes during pregnancy in multiple sclerosis (dated by TCRdb to between 2018 and 2021). Preparation of the library involved the immunoSEQ multiplex PCR assay. TCRdb limited this immuneACCESS table to in-frame rearrangements with V and J called. A share of clones is missing; checked studies link under half to unresolved V genes, and the rest is unexplained. The sample has some 50,000 clones on record, nearly 95% of them singletons. Of the sample, around 0.89% is held by the ten largest clones. The sample in question was peripheral blood, obtained after pregnancy. All receptors derive from a female donor with multiple sclerosis, enrolled in a pregnancy study.

V gene TRBV15 combines with J gene TRBJ1-2; D perhaps matches TRBD1 (6 bases). The length of the CDR3 is 16 residues. CDR1 is LNHNV and CDR2 is YYDKDF in the germline V gene (reference sequence). V was cut by 0 bases and J by 0 bases, with 11 bases left in between. CDR3 in DNA: TGTGCCACCAGCAGAGATCGACAGGTGCCTAACTATGGCTACACCTTC. This translates into CATSRDRQVPNYGYTF.

This rearrangement joins TRBV6-6 to TRBJ1-5; D uncertain. V shed 2 bases and J shed 10 bases, with 12 bases lying between them. The CDR3 contains 13 residues. Per the germline V gene, CDR1 is MNHNY and CDR2 is SVGAGI (reference sequence). CDR3 sequence (DNA): TGTGCCAGCAGTTACATTCTAGACGGCCCCCAGCATTTT. Its protein is CASSYILDGPQHF.

V and J are TRBV19 and TRBJ1-2, with unresolved D. Germline CDR1 and CDR2: LNHDA and SQIVND (reference sequence). The CDR3 spans 14 residues. V was shortened by 8 bases and J by 4 bases, with 17 bases between the two germline ends. This CDR3 is CASSLSGGGYGYTF. The CDR3 bases are TGTGCCAGTTCCCTATCAGGAGGCGGCTATGGCTACACCTTC.

The gene calls are TRBV5-1 and TRBJ1-1; 7 positions agree with TRBD1. Trimming removed 0 bases from V and 6 bases from J; junction bases left unmatched: 8. Per germline, CDR1 SGHRS and CDR2 YFSETQ. The CDR3 spans 15 residues. The CDR3, as DNA: TGCGCCAGCAGCTTGGGCGGGACAGCCAGACCTGAAGCTTTCTTT. Translating it yields CASSLGGTARPEAFF. Full variable domain (rest looked up from reference TRBV5-1 and TRBJ1-1): KAGVTQTPRYLIKTRGQQVTLSCSPISGHRSVSWYQQTPGQGLQFLFEYFSETQRNKGNFPGRFSGRQFSNSRSEMNVSTLELGDSALYLCASSLGGTARPEAFFGQGTRLTVV.

The chain links TRBV6-1 to TRBJ1-3, with TRBD1 matching 8 bases. Germline V CDR1 and CDR2: MNHNS, SASEGT. This CDR3 contains 15 residues. Trimming cost V 0 bases and J 8 bases; bases outside gene matches: 6. CDR3 residues: CASSEAPGGADTIYF. CDR3 sequence (DNA): TGTGCCAGCAGTGAAGCACCAGGGGGCGCGGACACCATATATTTT.

The chain uses TRBV5-4 and TRBJ2-2, with a weak D call TRBD1 (6 bases). This CDR3 comprises 16 residues. Per germline, CDR1 SGHNT and CDR2 YYREEE (reference sequence). V lost 3 bases and J 1 base, leaving 13 bases between the germline ends. The CDR3 bases are TGTGCCAGCAGCTCCCAGGCGGACAGGAACACCGGGGAGCTGTTTTTT. Protein sequence: CASSSQADRNTGELFF.

The chain is built from TRBV5-4 and TRBJ2-1, with a tentative D call TRBD2 (7 bases). This CDR3 has 15 residues. Trimming cost V 0 bases and J 9 bases, with 16 bases left between them. Germline V gene data show CDR1 as SGHNT and CDR2 as YYREEE (reference sequence). The CDR3 spells CASSLGSGGPGEQFF. CDR3 sequence (DNA): TGTGCCAGCAGCTTGGGCTCCGGGGGGCCGGGTGAGCAGTTCTTC.

V usage is TRBV27 and J usage is TRBJ1-1; D may be TRBD1 (5 bases). This CDR3 has 16 amino acids. Between the trimmed V and J ends, which lost 6 bases and 6 bases, there was a span of 23 bases. Germline values: CDR1 MNHEY, CDR2 SMNVEV (reference sequence). In DNA form, the CDR3 reads TGTGCCAGCAGGTCGCTACAAAGGGGCTTTCGGCCTGAAGCTTTCTTT. This codes for CASRSLQRGFRPEAFF.